This entry features one TCR beta chain sequence. Germline trimming cut 6 bases from V and 5 bases from J; bases unmatched to any gene: 11. Per germline, CDR1 DFQATT and CDR2 SNEGSKA (reference sequence). This CDR3 has 14 amino acids. The record originates from a study of T-cell reconstitution after alpha-beta-depleted transplantation in children. Preparation of the TCRbeta library involved a method that used unique molecular identifiers. TCRdb itself ran the PCR reads through MiXCR, one entry per CDR3 protein. The sample includes 300,000 or so distinct CDR3 sequences, roughly 21% of them seen just once.

The TCR originated in a male patient aged 10-17 years who had a stem cell transplant for acute lymphoblastic leukemia, so the T cells may come from the graft donor. The sequencing here drew on PBMCs, mostly from graft donor cells, taken 180 days after TCRalphabeta/CD19-depleted stem cell transplant. The chain combines TRBV20-1 with TRBJ2-5, with 8 bases matching TRBD1. The CDR3, as DNA: TGCAGTGCCAGACAGGGGACGGGAGAGGAGACCCAGTACTTC. Its translation is CSARQGTGEETQYF.